This TCR beta chain was sequenced in a study of blood T cell repertoires in COVID-19. Study-wide background: The samples span acute and convalescent COVID-19 from the United States, Italy and Spain. PBMCs, B-cell-depleted T cells, or T cells provided the cDNA or gDNA that made up the material.

This CDR3 spans 14 amino acids. With 4 bases removed from V and 4 bases from J, the gap between germline ends came to 14 bases. The germline V gene has CDR1 SGHNT and CDR2 YYREEE (reference sequence). In the original processing: Quantification of nucleated cells was approximated via reference gene primer amplification. Profiled with immunoSEQ multiplex PCR; TCRdb holds only in-frame clones, not every one. From that table come the V and J calls and clone size; the DNA was used to work out D and trimming. The profile covers tens of thousands of clones, with 92% appearing a single time and 2% to 2.5% taken by the ten largest.

This chain connects TRBV5-4 to TRBJ1-2, with D tentatively TRBD1 (6 bases). The specimen was peripheral blood. The sequence was collected from a man in his fifties with active COVID-19. CDR3 loop: CASSHTGTAYGYTF. Written as DNA, the CDR3 is TGTGCCAGCAGCCACACAGGGACGGCCTATGGCTACACCTTC.